The 25 T cell receptor beta chains below come from one sample, sequenced in a study of T cells in localized non-small cell lung cancer. Sequenced by immunoSEQ multiplex PCR; TCRdb stores in-frame clones only, minus some. The sample has roughly 30,000 clones; over 80% are singletons. This specimen was PBMCs, taken before any cancer treatment. Receptors originate from a man between 35 and 75 years old with stage II lung adenocarcinoma.

J is TRBJ2-7 and V is TRBV7-2, with D unclear. This CDR3 is built from 12 residues. Per the germline V gene, CDR1 is SGHTA and CDR2 is FQGNSA. Trimming removed 2 bases from V and 6 bases from J, with 8 bases in between. CDR3 in DNA: TGTGCCAGCAGCTTAATGGCCAGCGAGCAGTACTTC. As protein: CASSLMASEQYF.

This rearrangement joins TRBV5-8 to TRBJ1-5; no clear D gene. The CDR3 has 13 amino acids. Germline CDR1 SGHTS, CDR2 YDEGEE. Trimming took off 5 bases at V and 1 base at J, with 7 bases between the two ends. This chain's CDR3 is CASRPDSNQPQHF. CDR3 in DNA: TGTGCCAGCAGACCGGACAGCAATCAGCCCCAGCATTTT.

V gene TRBV4-1 combines with J gene TRBJ1-2; D gene uncertain. CDR3 length: 15 amino acids. Germline V CDR1 and CDR2: MGHRA, YSYEKL. With 4 bases removed from V and 4 bases from J, the gap between germline ends came to 16 bases. CDR3 sequence: CASSRETTGAYGYTF. CDR3 nucleotide sequence: TGCGCCAGCAGCCGAGAAACTACGGGAGCCTATGGCTACACCTTC.

The chain employs TRBV4-1 and TRBJ1-4; D is unresolved. V was trimmed by 4 bases and J by 8 bases, leaving 11 bases between them. CDR1 is MGHRA, CDR2 YSYEKL, per germline. The CDR3 length is 13 residues. The CDR3 DNA reads TGCGCCAGCAGCCCTCTGTTTATCGAAAAACTGTTTTTT. This translates into CASSPLFIEKLFF.

The genes are TRBV9 and TRBJ1-1; D is uncertain. The V end was cut by 4 bases, the J end by 1 base, with 17 bases between. The CDR3 runs to 16 residues. The V gene's germline CDR1 is SGDLS and CDR2 YYNGEE. The chain's CDR3 is CASSPAQLTPNTEAFF. The CDR3 DNA reads as TGTGCCAGCAGCCCAGCCCAATTAACACCGAACACTGAAGCTTTCTTT.

The DNA of the CDR3 is TGTGCCAGCAGTTTAATTAGGAACGGGGAGCTGTTTTTT. Translated, it gives CASSLIRNGELFF. V usage is TRBV28 and J usage is TRBJ2-2; no clear D gene. V lost 2 bases and J lost 7, with 8 bases in between. This CDR3 has 13 amino acids. The germline gives CDR1 MDHEN, CDR2 SYDVKM.

V gene TRBV5-4 combines with J gene TRBJ1-2; 10 bases are a match to TRBD1. From germline, CDR1 is SGHNT and CDR2 YYREEE (reference sequence). V lost 3 bases to trimming and J lost 6 bases; unmatched junction nucleotides: 2. CDR3 size: 13 residues. Here the CDR3 reads CASSSDRGNGYTF. The DNA of the CDR3 is TGTGCCAGCAGCTCGGACAGGGGGAATGGCTACACCTTC.

This chain links TRBV14 with TRBJ1-3; D gene uncertain. CDR1 SGHDN and CDR2 FVKESK come from the germline V gene. The ends were cut back, 4 bases at V and 1 base at J, with 2 bases in the middle. This CDR3 contains 12 residues. CDR3 protein: CASSRSGNTIYF. The CDR3 DNA reads TGTGCCAGCAGCCGATCTGGAAACACCATATATTTT.

The rearrangement links TRBV5-4 to TRBJ1-2; D may be TRBD1 (5 bases). V lost 0 bases, J lost 7 bases, and 10 bases lay in between. The length of the CDR3 is 13 residues. CDR1 and CDR2 from the germline V gene are SGHNT and YYREEE (reference sequence). The CDR3 here is CASSLEGRGGYTF. DNA of the CDR3: TGTGCCAGCAGCTTGGAAGGAAGGGGTGGCTACACCTTC.

The chain employs TRBV19 and TRBJ2-2, with 9 bases that match TRBD2. This CDR3 spans 17 amino acids. After removal of 5 bases from V and 2 bases from J, the junction contained 9 bases not matched to a gene. Germline V gene lookup returns CDR1 LNHDA and CDR2 SQIVND (reference sequence). CDR3 residues: CASSSHRLAVNTGELFF. For the CDR3, the DNA is TGTGCCAGTAGTTCACACCGACTAGCGGTAAACACCGGGGAGCTGTTTTTT.

The chain is built from TRBV6-1 and TRBJ1-1, with D unresolved. Germline V lookup: CDR1 MNHNS, CDR2 SASEGT. The CDR3 contains 14 residues. Trimming took 1 base from V and 3 from J, leaving 9 bases between them. Here the CDR3 reads CASSEVRLDTEAFF. The CDR3 DNA follows: TGTGCCAGCAGTGAAGTCCGGCTCGACACTGAAGCTTTCTTT.

The rearrangement links TRBV5-6 to TRBJ2-5; D unclear. Germline loops: CDR1 SGHDT, CDR2 YYEEEE. The length of the CDR3 is 15 residues. Trimming pared 0 bases from V and 7 bases from J, leaving 16 bases between. The CDR3 loop is CASSLEGRGSGTQYF. In nucleotides, the CDR3 is TGTGCCAGCAGCTTGGAAGGGCGCGGATCGGGGACCCAGTACTTC.

Regarding this clone: Likely a read error: the CDR3 ends without its conserved phenylalanine or tryptophan. The limits of the CDR3 on the DNA are not certain, so only TCRdb's listed CDR3 is given. At the DNA level, this CDR3 is encoded by other sequences in the same sample as well. This chain joins TRBV6-1 and TRBJ2-6; the table's D call, TRBD2, has no DNA check behind it. The CDR3 is 12 amino acids long, termini counted. Germline CDR1 reads MNHNS; CDR2 reads SASEGT. CDR3 region: CASSAGLAGGPT.

This clone appeared a few times. The V and J genes are TRBV28 and TRBJ1-5; the D gene is possibly TRBD1 (5 bases). The CDR3 loop spans 12 amino acids. The germline V gene has CDR1 MDHEN and CDR2 SYDVKM. V lost 8 bases and J lost 10, with 15 bases in between. This CDR3 is CASSKLGDPQHF. For the CDR3, the DNA is TGTGCCAGCTCTAAATTGGGGGACCCCCAGCATTTT.

V is TRBV27 and J is TRBJ2-7; TRBD1 agrees at 10 bases. This CDR3 region has 15 residues. V was clipped by 6 bases and J by 5 bases; unmatched bases: 10. The germline V gene encodes CDR1 MNHEY and CDR2 SMNVEV (reference sequence). This CDR3 reads CASSHAGQGLHEQYF. In DNA, the CDR3 is TGTGCCAGCAGCCACGCGGGACAGGGGTTACACGAGCAGTACTTC.

This clone is a singleton in its sample. The CDR3 protein is CASSRQAPGELFF. DNA of the CDR3: TGTGCCAGCAGCCGACAGGCTCCCGGGGAGCTGTTTTTT. The chain has TRBV5-6 and TRBJ2-2, with D possibly matching TRBD1 (6 bases). The CDR3 totals 13 residues. CDR1 and CDR2 (germline): SGHDT, YYEEEE. The V end was cut by 4 bases, the J end by 6 bases, with 10 bases between.

V is TRBV9 and J is TRBJ2-7; 14 bases map to TRBD2. Per germline, CDR1 SGDLS and CDR2 YYNGEE. CDR3 length equals 18 residues. The J segment lost 2 bases and the V segment lost 2 bases, leaving 9 bases of the junction unmatched. In DNA form, the CDR3 reads TGTGCCAGCAGCGTGGGACTAGCGGGAGACAGTGTTCCCTACGAGCAGTACTTC. This translates into CASSVGLAGDSVPYEQYF.

This sequence joins TRBV28 and TRBJ1-1, with a tentative D call TRBD1 (5 bases). This CDR3 has 13 residues. Germline V lookup: CDR1 MDHEN, CDR2 SYDVKM. V lost 2 bases and J lost 6, with 10 bases in between. CDR3: CASSLRLGAEAFF. The CDR3 nucleotides read TGTGCCAGCAGTTTAAGGTTGGGGGCTGAAGCTTTCTTT.

The gene calls are TRBV27 and TRBJ2-3, with D unresolved. The CDR3 runs 16 residues. V lost 3 bases and J 4 bases, leaving 17 bases between the germline ends. Germline CDR1 reads MNHEY; CDR2 reads SMNVEV (reference sequence). CDR3 DNA sequence: TGTGCCAGCAGTTTCGCCGGGCAGAAGCTCGCAGATACGCAGTATTTT. It is translated as CASSFAGQKLADTQYF.

This chain uses TRBV27 with TRBJ2-7; TRBD2 matches at 10 bases. V lost 5 bases to trimming and J lost 6 bases; unmatched junction nucleotides: 7. The CDR3 runs 14 residues. Germline loops: CDR1 MNHEY, CDR2 SMNVEV (reference sequence). In DNA form, the CDR3 reads TGTGCCAGCAGTCAGCGGGGGGGCTCCGGCGAGCAGTACTTC. Translation: CASSQRGGSGEQYF.

This clone was seen just once. The V call is TRBV7-9, the J call TRBJ2-3; TRBD2 aligns across 9 bases. CDR1 is SEHNR, CDR2 FQNEAQ, per germline (reference sequence). This CDR3 spans 17 amino acids. The V and J ends lost 1 base and 0 bases, in that order; junction bases with no gene match: 5. CDR3 nucleotide sequence: TGTGCCAGCAGCTTAGATGCTAGCGGGACCAGCACAGATACGCAGTATTTT. This translates into CASSLDASGTSTDTQYF.

This chain uses TRBV7-8 with TRBJ2-1, with D possibly TRBD2 on 5 matching bases. Deletions cut 5 bases from V and 0 bases from J, with 17 bases between. Germline V CDR1 and CDR2: SGHVS, FQNEAQ. The CDR3 is made up of 17 amino acids. DNA of the CDR3: TGTGCCAGCAGCCCCAGGCGGGCAGGCAGCTCCTACAATGAGCAGTTCTTC. It is translated as CASSPRRAGSSYNEQFF.

The chain couples TRBV6-1 to TRBJ1-1, with D perhaps TRBD1 (6 bases). Per germline, CDR1 MNHNS and CDR2 SASEGT. Trimming pared 5 bases from V and 5 bases from J, leaving 12 bases between. The CDR3 spans 13 residues. Here the CDR3 reads CASSLAQGTEAFF. The CDR3 DNA is TGTGCCAGCAGTCTTGCACAGGGAACTGAAGCTTTCTTT.

The chain combines TRBV29-1 with TRBJ2-7, with 13 bases lining up with TRBD2. V trimming: 7 bases; J trimming: 2 bases; junction bases outside the gene matches: 5. Germline assignment: CDR1 SQVTM and CDR2 ANQGSEA. The CDR3 extends over 14 amino acids. This chain's CDR3 is CSGTTSGGTYEQYF. The CDR3 DNA sequence: TGCAGCGGAACGACTAGCGGGGGGACCTACGAGCAGTACTTC.

The chain combines TRBV11-1 with TRBJ2-2, with 12 bases aligning to TRBD2. V shed 5 bases, J shed 4 bases, and the junction held 5 bases outside the gene matches. The CDR3 extends over 16 amino acids. CDR1 is SGHAT and CDR2 is FQDESV in the germline V gene (reference sequence). CDR3 in amino acids: CASSHGLAGSTGELFF. For the CDR3, the DNA is TGTGCCAGCAGCCACGGACTAGCGGGATCCACCGGGGAGCTGTTTTTT.